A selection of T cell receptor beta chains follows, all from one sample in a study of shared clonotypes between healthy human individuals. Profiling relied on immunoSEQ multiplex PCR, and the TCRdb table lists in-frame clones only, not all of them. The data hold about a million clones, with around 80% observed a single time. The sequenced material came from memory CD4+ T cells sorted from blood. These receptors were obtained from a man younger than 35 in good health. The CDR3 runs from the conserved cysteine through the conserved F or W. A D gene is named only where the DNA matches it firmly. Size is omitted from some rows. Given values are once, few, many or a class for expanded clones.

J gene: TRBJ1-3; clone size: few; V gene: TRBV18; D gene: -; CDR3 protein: CASSPYGAGGNTIYF; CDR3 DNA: TGTGCCAGCTCACCATACGGAGCTGGGGGAAACACCATATATTTT
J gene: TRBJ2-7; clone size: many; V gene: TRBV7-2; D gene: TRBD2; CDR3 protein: CASSYGPTSGPYEQYF; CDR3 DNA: TGTGCCAGCAGTTATGGCCCAACTAGCGGACCCTACGAGCAGTACTTC
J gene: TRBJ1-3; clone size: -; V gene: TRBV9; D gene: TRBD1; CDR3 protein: CASSVTGGAYGTIYF; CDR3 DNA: TGTGCCAGCAGCGTTACAGGGGGGGCATACGGCACCATATATTTT
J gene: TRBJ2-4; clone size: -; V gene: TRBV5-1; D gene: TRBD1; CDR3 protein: CASSKDRGQHANIQYF; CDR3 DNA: TGCGCCAGCAGCAAGGACAGGGGGCAGCACGCGAACATTCAGTACTTC
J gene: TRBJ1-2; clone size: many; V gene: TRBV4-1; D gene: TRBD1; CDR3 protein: CASSQVARGDGYTF; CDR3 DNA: TGCGCCAGCAGCCAAGTTGCCAGGGGGGATGGCTACACCTTC
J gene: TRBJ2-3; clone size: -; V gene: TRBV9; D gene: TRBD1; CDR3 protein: CASSVATGAGTDTQYF; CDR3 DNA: TGTGCCAGCAGCGTAGCTACAGGGGCCGGGACAGATACGCAGTATTTT
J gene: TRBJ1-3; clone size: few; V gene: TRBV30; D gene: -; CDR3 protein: CAWTALGNTIYF; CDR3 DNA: TGTGCCTGGACAGCCCTTGGAAACACCATATATTTT
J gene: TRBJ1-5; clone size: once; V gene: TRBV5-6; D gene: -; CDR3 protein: CASSLGMASNQPQHF; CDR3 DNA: TGTGCCAGCAGCTTGGGAATGGCCAGCAATCAGCCCCAGCATTTT
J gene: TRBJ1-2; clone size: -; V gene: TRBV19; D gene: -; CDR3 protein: CASSMGRANYGYTF; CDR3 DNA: TGTGCCAGTAGTATGGGCAGAGCTAACTATGGCTACACCTTC
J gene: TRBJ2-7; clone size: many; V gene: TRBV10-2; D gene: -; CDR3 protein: CASSDYDFGWEQYF; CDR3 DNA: TGCGCCAGCAGTGATTACGACTTCGGGTGGGAGCAGTACTTC
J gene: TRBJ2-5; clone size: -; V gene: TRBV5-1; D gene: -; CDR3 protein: CASSLEQPQETQYF; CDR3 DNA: TGCGCCAGCAGCTTGGAACAGCCCCAAGAGACCCAGTACTTC
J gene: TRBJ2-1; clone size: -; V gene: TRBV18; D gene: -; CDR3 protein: CASSPQESSYNEQFF; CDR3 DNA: TGTGCCAGCTCACCACAAGAGAGCTCCTACAATGAGCAGTTCTTC
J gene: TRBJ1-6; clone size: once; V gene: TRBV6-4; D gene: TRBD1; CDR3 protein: CASRNTGTGDSPLHF; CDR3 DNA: TGTGCCAGCAGGAATACCGGGACAGGGGATTCACCCCTCCACTTT
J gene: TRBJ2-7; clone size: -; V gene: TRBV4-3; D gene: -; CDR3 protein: CASSQEVGGGANSYEQYF; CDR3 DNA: TGCGCCAGCAGCCAAGAGGTTGGTGGTGGGGCAAACTCCTACGAGCAGTACTTC
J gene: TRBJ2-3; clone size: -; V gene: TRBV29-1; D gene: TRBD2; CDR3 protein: CSAGGGLAATDTQYF; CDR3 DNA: TGCAGCGCCGGGGGGGGACTAGCGGCCACAGATACGCAGTATTTT
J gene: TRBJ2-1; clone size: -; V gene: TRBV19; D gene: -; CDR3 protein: CASSIGRGSGNEQFF; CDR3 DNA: TGTGCCAGTAGTATCGGCCGGGGGTCGGGCAATGAGCAGTTCTTC
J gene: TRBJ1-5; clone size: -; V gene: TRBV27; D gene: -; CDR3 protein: CASSAPQAQGSNQPQHF; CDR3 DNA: TGTGCCAGCAGCGCCCCTCAGGCCCAGGGGAGCAATCAGCCCCAGCATTTT
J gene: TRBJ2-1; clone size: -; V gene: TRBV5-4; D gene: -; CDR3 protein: CASSLGLGSNEQFF; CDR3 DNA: TGTGCCAGCAGCTTGGGACTCGGCTCTAATGAGCAGTTCTTC
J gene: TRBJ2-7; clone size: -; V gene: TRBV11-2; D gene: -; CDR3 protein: CASSLDRAFYEQYF; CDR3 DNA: TGTGCCAGCAGCTTAGATAGGGCATTCTACGAGCAGTACTTC
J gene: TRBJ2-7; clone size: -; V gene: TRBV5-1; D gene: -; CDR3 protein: CASSPRTDSYEQYF; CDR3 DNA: TGCGCCAGCAGCCCCAGGACAGACTCCTACGAGCAGTACTTC